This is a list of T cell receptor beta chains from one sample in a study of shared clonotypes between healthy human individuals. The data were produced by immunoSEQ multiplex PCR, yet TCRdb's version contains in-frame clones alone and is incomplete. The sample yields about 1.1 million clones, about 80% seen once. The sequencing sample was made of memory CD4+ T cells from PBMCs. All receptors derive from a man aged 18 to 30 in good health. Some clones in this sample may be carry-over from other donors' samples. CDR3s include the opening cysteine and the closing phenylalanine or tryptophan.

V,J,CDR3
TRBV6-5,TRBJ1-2,CASSSRAGGASGYTF
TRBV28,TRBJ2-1,CASRQTSGRGDEQFF
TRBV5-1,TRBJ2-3,CASSLGLAEAADTQYF
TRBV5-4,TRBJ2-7,CASSHTGKTSPHF
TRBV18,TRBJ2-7,CASSRDLYEQYF
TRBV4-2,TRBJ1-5,CASSQGKSPAQQPQHF
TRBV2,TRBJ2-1,CASGLAGGPWDEQFF
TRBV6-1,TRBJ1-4,CASKRTGDIEKLFF
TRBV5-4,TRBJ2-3,CASSLLGGGGGTQYF
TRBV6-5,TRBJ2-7,CASSSGASSSEQYF
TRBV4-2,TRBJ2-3,CASGTDTQYF
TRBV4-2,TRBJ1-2,CASSQEAGFYGYTF
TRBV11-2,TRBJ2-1,CASRLIRETYNEQFF
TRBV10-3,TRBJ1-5,CAISDQTGGNQPQHF
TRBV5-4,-,CASSLAGTDHEQYF
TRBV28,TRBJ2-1,CASSLVSLDEQFF